This entry lists 10 T cell receptor beta chains sequenced from one sample in a study of T-cell memory formation after mild COVID-19. In TCRdb, the 5' RACE reads were re-called with MiXCR into one record per CDR3 protein. In the table there are over 95,000 distinct CDR3 sequences, about 24% of which are singletons. Specimen: PBMCs or a T cell subset sorted from them (not recorded which). These receptors came from a man between 18 and 35 years old who had mild COVID-19 (a few samples of this study predate the infection). Cell type and time point are not known.

J is TRBJ2-5 and V is TRBV29-1; TRBD1 matches at 9 bases. The trim removed 5 bases at V and 5 bases at J, leaving 3 bases unmatched. The CDR3 covers 12 residues. Germline CDR1 reads SQVTM; CDR2 reads ANQGSEA. Here the CDR3 reads CSVRTGVETQYF. CDR3 DNA: TGCAGCGTTAGGACAGGGGTGGAGACCCAGTACTTC.

The table lists this clonotype with a few counts. CDR3 nucleotide sequence: TGCGCCAGCAGCCGAGCCCCGGGGGTCGATGAGCAGTTCTTC. Its translation is CASSRAPGVDEQFF. J is TRBJ2-1 and V is TRBV4-1; weak D call: TRBD2 (6 bases). Germline V gene lookup returns CDR1 MGHRA and CDR2 YSYEKL. Trimming took 4 bases from V and 8 from J, leaving 15 bases between them. This CDR3 comprises 14 residues.

The chain employs TRBV4-3 and TRBJ1-1, with D perhaps matching TRBD1 (6 bases). The V end was cut by 6 bases, the J end by 1 base, with 9 bases between. Per the germline V gene, CDR1 is LGHNA and CDR2 is YSLEER. The CDR3 loop spans 13 amino acids. CDR3 sequence: CASSWGANTEAFF. CDR3 DNA sequence: TGCGCCAGCAGTTGGGGGGCGAACACTGAAGCTTTCTTT.

This clonotype was seen only a few times. The chain links TRBV29-1 to TRBJ2-2; a possible D gene is TRBD1 (5 bases). The germline V and J ends were trimmed by 3 bases and 5 bases, with 10 bases remaining between them. The CDR3 extends over 13 amino acids. Germline V lookup: CDR1 SQVTM, CDR2 ANQGSEA. CDR3 residues: CSVDRVGTGELFF. As DNA, the CDR3 is TGCAGCGTTGACAGGGTGGGAACCGGGGAGCTGTTTTTT.

This clonotype turned up a few times. V usage is TRBV7-9 and J usage is TRBJ1-5, with D unclear. The CDR3 spans 15 residues. The germline V gene encodes CDR1 SEHNR and CDR2 FQNEAQ (reference sequence). Trimming took 0 bases from V and 0 from J, leaving 6 bases between them. The CDR3 loop is CASSLAGNSNQPQHF. For the CDR3, the DNA is TGTGCCAGCAGCTTAGCAGGGAATAGCAATCAGCCCCAGCATTTT.

V and J are TRBV15 and TRBJ1-2, with TRBD1 matching 8 bases. The V gene end was trimmed by 5 bases and the J gene end by 4 bases; junction bases not matched to a gene: 9. The CDR3 extends over 15 amino acids. The V gene's germline CDR1 is LNHNV and CDR2 YYDKDF (reference sequence). CDR3: CATSQTGEVSYGYTF. As DNA, the CDR3 is TGTGCCACCAGCCAGACAGGGGAAGTGAGCTATGGCTACACCTTC. The full variable domain, completed using reference TRBV15 and TRBJ1-2, is DAMVIQNPRYQVTQFGKPVTLSCSQTLNHNVMYWYQQKSSQAPKLLFHYYDKDFNNEADTPDNFQSRRPNTSFCFLDIRSPGLGDTAMYLCATSQTGEVSYGYTFGSGTRLTVV.

Only a few counts were recorded for this clonotype. The DNA for the CDR3 is TGTGCCAGCAGTGAATTTAATGAGCAGTTCTTC. This encodes CASSEFNEQFF. This chain connects TRBV25-1 to TRBJ2-1; D ambiguous. Germline-derived CDR1 and CDR2 are MGHDK and SYGVNS. There are 11 residues in the CDR3. Trimming shortened V by 1 base and J by 7 bases, and 2 bases separated the two germline ends. Using reference TRBV25-1 and TRBJ2-1 for the parts outside the CDR3, the full variable domain is EADIYQTPRYLVIGTGKKITLECSQTMGHDKMYWYQQDPGMELHLIHYSYGVNSTEKGDLSSESTVSRIRTEHFPLTLESARPSHTSQYLCASSEFNEQFFGPGTRLTVL.

The chain employs TRBV11-2 and TRBJ2-3, with D perhaps TRBD1 (5 bases). V lost 1 base to trimming and J lost 3 bases, with 11 bases between them. Germline V gives CDR1 SGHAT, CDR2 FQNNGV. This CDR3 spans 15 amino acids. This chain's CDR3 is CASSLAQGLTDTQYF. The CDR3 coding sequence is TGTGCCAGCAGCTTAGCCCAGGGTTTGACAGATACGCAGTATTTT.

The genes are TRBV2 and TRBJ2-7; the match to TRBD2 covers 8 bases. The CDR3 loop spans 14 amino acids. Unmatched junction bases numbered 13, after V lost 8 bases and J lost 7 bases. Germline-derived CDR1 and CDR2 are SNHLY and FYNNEI. The CDR3 loop is CASFTGTRSGEQYF. Written as DNA, the CDR3 is TGTGCCAGCTTCACCGGGACTAGATCTGGGGAGCAGTACTTC.

V usage is TRBV7-2 and J usage is TRBJ2-7, with D unresolved. The CDR3 sequence is 11 residues long. Germline CDR1 is SGHTA and CDR2 is FQGNSA. Trimming left V 4 bases short and J 3 bases short, with 4 bases between. The CDR3 DNA follows: TGTGCCAGCAGCTGGAGCTACGAGCAGTACTTC. Encoded protein: CASSWSYEQYF.